The following is a TCR beta chain sequence with its context. Its antigen target is currently unknown. No base quality information exists; no much larger clone differs at one position. The source of the sample is a study of shared clonotypes between healthy human individuals (dated by TCRdb to about 2020). Regarding the study in general: A few men and a couple of women, aged 18 to 49 years, made up the cohort. For each donor, CD4 naive and CD4 memory were each run on three plates, CD8 naive on two plates, and CD8 memory on one plate. To estimate repertoire size and how much clonotype sharing occurs between individuals, the study deeply sequenced the blood TCR repertoires of roughly 5 healthy adults. Different laboratories and diverse techniques were used to prepare libraries and sequence TCR repertoires, to increase sequencing depth and limit assay-specific biases. Per donor, leukapheresis produced somewhere between about 0.8 and 9.5 billion PBMCs.

The donors were healthy, HIV-negative adults with no recently reported acute infections or vaccinations. All donors were Caucasian adults living in Nashville, Tennessee, USA. Magnetic negative selection was used to enrich CD4+ T cells, after which naive cells were positively selected on CD45RA and the negative fraction became the memory subset. Blood was obtained by leukapheresis, after which PBMCs were separated by Ficoll-Histopaque density gradient centrifugation and cryopreserved in liquid nitrogen vapor phase. Purity and quantity of every magnetically sorted T cell population were checked by analytical flow cytometry. From each sorted fraction, genomic DNA was isolated and quantified by UV absorbance on a Nanodrop 2000c. Here is what the overall study found, with its caveats: Pairwise subsampling indicated that sequencing depth was expected to affect the degree of clonotype sharing among donors. Sharing across several donors was observed for approximately 5% of naive CD4, over 3% of naive CD8, 2% to 2.5% of memory CD4, and around 0.44% of memory CD8 clonotypes. Rarefaction of sorted-subset datasets indicated incomplete sequencing despite the large sequencing depth. Because the study included only a small number of donors, the genetic and exposure-history diversity represented was limited. Naive subsets generally had larger estimated clonotype richness than memory subsets did. Only blood was sampled, and tissue TCR repertoires likely differ from those in blood. Clonotypes shared by all four sorted-subset donors showed higher generation probabilities than non-shared clonotypes.

Using the deep immunoSEQ assay, multiplex PCR amplified TCR CDR3 regions from genomic DNA. Extracted genomic DNA from each cell subset was spread evenly across all wells of several immunoSEQ 96-well plates, with each plate serving as a replicate. Each replicate PCR for sorted subsets received 200 ng genomic DNA, equal to tens of thousands of T cell genomes. Purified libraries were quantified with a Qubit 3.0 fluorometer, sized on a Bioanalyzer 2100, and re-quantified with the KAPA Library Quantification kit. A separate single-read 150-cycle Illumina NextSeq 550 flow cell was used to sequence each immunoSEQ 96-well plate. As for the original processing: The immunoSEQ output contained only junctional sequences without quality scores, so filtering could not match that applied to full-length reads. Sequences were annotated with PyIR, a Python wrapper for IgBLAST v1.9, and V/J genes and CDR3 were assigned using IMGT germline references. Reads were removed for weak V/J assignments (E-value above 1e-6), missing CDR3, stop codons, out-of-frame junctions, or ambiguous translated residues. A V3J clonotype was defined by an identical inferred V gene, J gene, and CDR3 amino acid sequence. Percentage overlap between repertoires was computed as shared unique clonotypes divided by the size of the smaller repertoire. Three approaches were used to assess repertoire richness: RTK rarefaction, the Chao1 estimator, and Recon v2.1 estimates of unobserved clonotypes. OLGA was used to compute generation probabilities for all TCRbeta clonotypes that the gDNA method yielded from a handful of donors. TCRdb took this table from immuneACCESS and kept in-frame rearrangements with V and J called. Such tables lack part of the clones; where checked against another copy, unresolved V genes explain under half of the gap, and the rest is unexplained. Clone size and the V and J calls come from that table; the DNA yielded D and trimming. Present in this sample are roughly 760,000 clones, around 74% of which were seen just once. The ten largest clones capture 1.7% of the sample.

The CDR3 spans 16 residues, from the cysteine through the phenylalanine. Kept here is only the CDR3 DNA, which spans 48 bases and is read in frame from base 1. The germline V gene encodes CDR1 WNHNN and CDR2 SYGVQD (reference sequence). Unmatched junction bases come to 5, with V trimmed by 4 bases and J by 2 bases. This receptor was taken from a woman in her 30s in good health. In this chain, TRBV10-1 is recombined with TRBJ2-1, with 10 bases in between that match TRBD1. The sample taken for sequencing was memory CD4+ T cells sorted from blood. The sample's cell subset or site label, in plain terms: CD45RA-negative fraction. In nucleotide form, the sequence is TGCGCCAGCAGTGTTACCGGGACAGGGGCCTACAATGAGCAGTTCTTC. Its translation reads: CASSVTGTGAYNEQFF.